These 10 T cell receptor beta chains share one sample of origin, sequenced in a study of cytomegalovirus exposure and HLA in healthy donors. Primers for the PCR totalled 60 Vbeta and 13 Jbeta. The protocol was immunoSEQ multiplex PCR, while the TCRdb copy is restricted to in-frame clones and leaves out a portion. The data show 110,000 to 150,000 clones, roughly 80% seen once. Sequenced: PBMCs. The receptors were gathered from a man in his forties in good health and CMV-seronegative.

V gene TRBV20-1 combines with J gene TRBJ2-7; D may be TRBD1 (5 bases). This CDR3 spans 10 amino acids. Germline CDR1 is DFQATT and CDR2 is SNEGSKA (reference sequence). This CDR3 reads CTIREYEQYF. The CDR3 DNA reads TGCACCATCAGGGAATACGAGCAGTACTTC.

The rearrangement joins TRBV5-1 to TRBJ2-3, with a weak D call TRBD2 (6 bases). The CDR3 is 17 residues long. From germline, CDR1 is SGHRS and CDR2 YFSETQ. V lost 1 base to trimming and J lost 1 base, with 16 bases between them. CDR3 protein: CASSLTRDSEGTDTQYF. The DNA of the CDR3 is TGCGCCAGCAGCTTGACCCGGGACTCCGAGGGCACAGATACGCAGTATTTT. The full variable domain, completed using reference TRBV5-1 and TRBJ2-3, is KAGVTQTPRYLIKTRGQQVTLSCSPISGHRSVSWYQQTPGQGLQFLFEYFSETQRNKGNFPGRFSGRQFSNSRSEMNVSTLELGDSALYLCASSLTRDSEGTDTQYFGPGTRLTVL.

The genes are TRBV4-3 and TRBJ1-1, with D possibly matching TRBD1 (5 bases). V lost 2 bases to trimming and J lost 4 bases, with 14 bases between them. The CDR3 is 15 residues long. Looked up from germline, CDR1 is LGHNA and CDR2 is YSLEER. As DNA, the CDR3 is TGCGCCAGCAGCCAATCGGGAGGGGTCGGCACTGAAGCTTTCTTT. As protein: CASSQSGGVGTEAFF.

Ten or more counts support this clone. The chain couples TRBV5-1 to TRBJ2-7; 8 nucleotides match TRBD1. The CDR3 runs to 18 residues. The trim removed 4 bases at V and 5 bases at J, leaving 20 bases unmatched. Germline assignment: CDR1 SGHRS and CDR2 YFSETQ. The chain's CDR3 is CASSHPPGQAISMDEQYF. CDR3 DNA sequence: TGCGCCAGCAGCCACCCCCCGGGACAGGCTATTAGTATGGACGAGCAGTACTTC.

V and J are TRBV2 and TRBJ2-3; the D gene is possibly TRBD2 (5 bases). Germline V lookup: CDR1 SNHLY, CDR2 FYNNEI. Trimming pared 6 bases from V and 5 bases from J, leaving 24 bases between. The CDR3 length is 17 residues. The CDR3 protein is CASRPTKADWAGDTQYF. The CDR3 DNA follows: TGTGCCAGCAGACCCACTAAGGCGGATTGGGCGGGAGATACGCAGTATTTT.

This rearrangement joins TRBV10-3 to TRBJ1-1; D uncertain. The CDR3 runs 15 residues. Germline CDR1 reads ENHRY; CDR2 reads SYGVKD. V was trimmed by 0 bases and J by 5 bases, leaving 13 bases between them. The CDR3 sequence is CAISESPGDGTEAFF. In DNA form, the CDR3 reads TGTGCCATCAGTGAGTCCCCCGGGGATGGTACTGAAGCTTTCTTT.

This chain uses TRBV2 with TRBJ1-3; 9 nucleotides line up with TRBD1. In germline, CDR1 is SNHLY, CDR2 FYNNEI. There are 11 residues in the CDR3. Trimming removed 7 bases from V and 10 bases from J; junction bases left unmatched: 2. For the CDR3, the DNA is TGTGCCAGCATTGGGACAGGGACCATATATTTT. It specifies CASIGTGTIYF.

This clone was seen a few times. The chain joins TRBV6-6 to TRBJ1-2; 7 nucleotides align to TRBD1. Looked up from germline, CDR1 is MNHNY and CDR2 is SVGAGI (reference sequence). After removal of 2 bases from V and 10 bases from J, the junction contained 10 bases not matched to a gene. CDR3 size: 14 residues. In nucleotides, the CDR3 is TGTGCCAGCAGTTACACACCTCCGGGACAGAACTACACCTTC. As protein: CASSYTPPGQNYTF.

This clone was picked up a small number of times. The genes are TRBV5-1 and TRBJ2-6; 8 positions agree with TRBD2. This CDR3 spans 15 amino acids. J gave up 2 bases and V 3 bases, and 1 base lay outside the gene matches. CDR1 and CDR2 from the germline V gene are SGHRS and YFSETQ. The CDR3: CASSSGRAGANVLTF. CDR3 nucleotide sequence: TGCGCCAGCAGCTCCGGGAGGGCTGGGGCCAACGTCCTGACTTTC. The full variable domain, rest sourced from reference TRBV5-1 and TRBJ2-6, is KAGVTQTPRYLIKTRGQQVTLSCSPISGHRSVSWYQQTPGQGLQFLFEYFSETQRNKGNFPGRFSGRQFSNSRSEMNVSTLELGDSALYLCASSSGRAGANVLTFGAGSRLTVL.

The genes are TRBV13 and TRBJ1-3; 7 nucleotides match TRBD1. The CDR3 sequence is 15 residues long. Trimming took 5 bases from V and 3 from J; bases not matched to a gene: 7. Per the germline V gene, CDR1 is PRHDT and CDR2 is FYEKMQ (reference sequence). The CDR3 nucleotides read TGTGCCAGCAGCCCAACAGGGGTACGTGGAAACACCATATATTTT. Translated, it gives CASSPTGVRGNTIYF.